One T cell receptor (beta chain) is described in this entry. The antigen is undetermined. These data are taken from a study of T-cell memory formation after mild COVID-19. Study-wide context: TCR clusters were largely donor specific. Study-wide results and limits: Later expanders leaned CD4+, whereas day 15 to 85 contracting clones were balanced CD4/CD8.

5'RACE primed from the constant segment yielded TCR alpha and TCR beta cDNA libraries bearing sample barcodes and UMIs. TCRdb called the 5' RACE reads again in MiXCR, with one record for every CDR3 protein. This table has hundreds of thousands of distinct CDR3 sequences, approximately 25% appearing once. This CDR3 is 13 amino acids long. V was pared by 10 bases and J by 4 bases, with 7 bases of the junction left unmatched. The sequence came from an adult woman who had mild COVID-19 (a few samples of this study predate the infection). Cell type and time point are not known. Sequences were obtained from PBMCs or a T cell subset sorted from them (not recorded which). The chain recombines TRBV12-3 or TRBV12-4 with TRBJ2-1; the match to TRBD2 covers 7 bases. The DNA for the CDR3 is TGTGCCACCGCGGGACTATTATACAATGAGCAGTTCTTC. Its protein product is CATAGLLYNEQFF.